The 7 T cell receptor beta chains below were found in one sample sequenced in a study of blood T cell repertoires in COVID-19. Clones were sequenced by immunoSEQ multiplex PCR, and TCRdb holds only the in-frame ones, with some missing. The data contain under 350,000 clones, about 89% of them seen just once; the ten biggest clones take up about 4.2%. Sequencing was done on a sample of peripheral blood. The receptors were sampled from a man aged 35-49 years with acute or convalescent COVID-19.

About this clone itself: The same CDR3 is also encoded by other DNA sequences in this sample. This chain uses TRBV9 with TRBJ2-1, with D possibly being TRBD2 (7 bases). The CDR3 is 17 amino acids. Germline CDR1 SGDLS, CDR2 YYNGEE. Trimming stripped 0 bases from V and 1 base from J, with 14 bases between. CDR3 protein: CASSVGGGGSSYNEQFF. The DNA for the CDR3 is TGTGCCAGCAGCGTAGGAGGGGGGGGTTCTTCCTACAATGAGCAGTTCTTC. Combining the CDR3 with reference TRBV9 and TRBJ2-1 gives the whole variable domain DSGVTQTPKHLITATGQRVTLRCSPRSGDLSVYWYQQSLDQGLQFLIQYYNGEERAKGNILERFSAQQFPDLHSELNLSSLELGDSALYFCASSVGGGGSSYNEQFFGPGTRLTVL.

The chain links TRBV27 to TRBJ1-6; D not certain. This CDR3 is 14 amino acids long. Germline V lookup: CDR1 MNHEY, CDR2 SMNVEV (reference sequence). The V and J ends lost 2 bases and 5 bases respectively, with 7 bases between them. The CDR3, as DNA: TGTGCCAGCAGTTTAGCGCCTAATAATTCACCCCTCCACTTT. Its protein is CASSLAPNNSPLHF.

CDR3 DNA: TGCGCCAGCAGCTTGGTCATGCGGGGTGACACTGAAGCTTTCTTT. Translated: CASSLVMRGDTEAFF. The chain combines TRBV5-1 with TRBJ1-1, with no clear D. V was pared by 0 bases and J by 3 bases, with 12 bases between. Germline CDR1 is SGHRS and CDR2 is YFSETQ. The CDR3 covers 15 residues. Together with reference TRBV5-1 and TRBJ1-1, the CDR3 gives the full variable domain: KAGVTQTPRYLIKTRGQQVTLSCSPISGHRSVSWYQQTPGQGLQFLFEYFSETQRNKGNFPGRFSGRQFSNSRSEMNVSTLELGDSALYLCASSLVMRGDTEAFFGQGTRLTVV.

This chain connects TRBV13 to TRBJ2-2; possibly TRBD1 for D (6 bases). The germline V and J ends were trimmed by 3 bases and 6 bases, with 17 bases remaining between them. Germline CDR1 and CDR2: PRHDT and FYEKMQ (reference sequence). The CDR3 spans 16 residues. The CDR3 sequence is CASSFRFGRGSGELFF. In DNA, the CDR3 is TGTGCCAGCAGCTTCAGGTTCGGCAGGGGTTCCGGGGAGCTGTTTTTT.

The V and J genes are TRBV6-6 and TRBJ2-1, with a tentative D call TRBD2 (7 bases). The CDR3 consists of 16 residues. Trimming removed 2 bases at V and 2 bases at J, with 13 bases between. Germline CDR1 and CDR2: MNHNY and SVGAGI (reference sequence). Here the CDR3 reads CASSYIRGGPYNEQFF. The CDR3 DNA follows: TGTGCCAGCAGTTACATTAGGGGGGGCCCCTACAATGAGCAGTTCTTC.

V is TRBV7-9 and J is TRBJ2-7, with D possibly being TRBD1 (5 bases). This CDR3 comprises 14 residues. The germline gives CDR1 SEHNR, CDR2 FQNEAQ (reference sequence). The V end was cut by 8 bases, the J end by 5 bases, with 19 bases between. CDR3 sequence: CASLPKGSVDEQYF. CDR3 DNA sequence: TGTGCCAGCCTTCCGAAGGGGTCCGTGGACGAGCAGTACTTC.

The rearrangement joins TRBV2 to TRBJ1-2; D is possibly TRBD1 (5 bases). This CDR3 has 15 residues. CDR1 and CDR2 (germline): SNHLY, FYNNEI. V was clipped by 5 bases and J by 2 bases, with 15 bases between them. DNA of the CDR3: TGTGCCAGCAGTTATTTACAGGAACCCAACTATGGCTACACCTTC. It specifies CASSYLQEPNYGYTF.